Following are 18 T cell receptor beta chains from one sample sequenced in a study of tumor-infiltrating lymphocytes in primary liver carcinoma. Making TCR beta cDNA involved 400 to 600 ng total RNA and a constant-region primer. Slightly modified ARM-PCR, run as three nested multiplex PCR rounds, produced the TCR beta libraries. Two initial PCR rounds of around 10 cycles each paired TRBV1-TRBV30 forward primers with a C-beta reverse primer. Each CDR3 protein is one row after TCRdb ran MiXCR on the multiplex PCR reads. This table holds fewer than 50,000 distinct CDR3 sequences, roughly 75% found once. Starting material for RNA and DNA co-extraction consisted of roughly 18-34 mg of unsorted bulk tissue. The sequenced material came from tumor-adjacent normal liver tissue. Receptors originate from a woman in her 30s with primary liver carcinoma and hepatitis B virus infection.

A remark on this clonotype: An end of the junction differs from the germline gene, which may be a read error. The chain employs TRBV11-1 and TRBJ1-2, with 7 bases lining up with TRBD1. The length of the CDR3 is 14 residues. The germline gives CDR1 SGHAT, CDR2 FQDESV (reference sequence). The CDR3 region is CVSSAQTGNYDYTF. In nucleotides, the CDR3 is TGTGTCAGTAGCGCTCAGACAGGGAACTATGACTACACCTTC.

CDR3 in amino acids: CASSYSGNNRCNTEAFF. The CDR3 DNA sequence: TGTGCCAGCAGTTACTCAGGGAACAACAGGTGTAACACTGAAGCTTTCTTT. The V call is TRBV6-5, the J call TRBJ1-1; tentative D call: TRBD1 (5 bases). The CDR3 sequence is 17 residues long. Trimming took off 0 bases at V and 2 bases at J, with 16 bases between the two ends. The germline V gene encodes CDR1 MNHEY and CDR2 SVGAGI.

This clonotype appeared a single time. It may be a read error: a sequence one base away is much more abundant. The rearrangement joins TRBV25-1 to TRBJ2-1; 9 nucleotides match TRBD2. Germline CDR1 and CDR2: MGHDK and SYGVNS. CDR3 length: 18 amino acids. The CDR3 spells CTSSGIHIIAGADNEQFF. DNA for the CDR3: TGTACCAGCAGTGGTATCCACATCATAGCGGGAGCGGACAATGAGCAGTTCTTC.

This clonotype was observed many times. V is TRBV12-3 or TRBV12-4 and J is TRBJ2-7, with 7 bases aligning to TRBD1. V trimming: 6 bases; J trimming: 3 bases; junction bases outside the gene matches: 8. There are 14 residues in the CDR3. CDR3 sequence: CASRPSAGGYEQYF. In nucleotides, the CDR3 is TGTGCCAGCAGACCATCGGCAGGGGGCTACGAGCAGTACTTC.

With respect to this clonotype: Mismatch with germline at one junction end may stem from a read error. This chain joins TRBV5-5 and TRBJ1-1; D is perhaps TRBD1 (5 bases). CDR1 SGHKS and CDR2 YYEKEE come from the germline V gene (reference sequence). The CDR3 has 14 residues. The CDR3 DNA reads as TGTGCCGGCAGCATCGGGGGGAGGGGAATTGAAGCTTTCTTT. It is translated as CAGSIGGRGIEAFF.

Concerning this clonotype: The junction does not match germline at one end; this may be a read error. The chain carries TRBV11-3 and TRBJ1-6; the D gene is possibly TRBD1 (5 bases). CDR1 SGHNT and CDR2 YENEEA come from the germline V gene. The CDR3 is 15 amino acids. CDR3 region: CARSLGGWGDSLLHF. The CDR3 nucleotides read TGTGCCAGAAGCTTAGGAGGCTGGGGGGATTCACTCCTCCACTTT.

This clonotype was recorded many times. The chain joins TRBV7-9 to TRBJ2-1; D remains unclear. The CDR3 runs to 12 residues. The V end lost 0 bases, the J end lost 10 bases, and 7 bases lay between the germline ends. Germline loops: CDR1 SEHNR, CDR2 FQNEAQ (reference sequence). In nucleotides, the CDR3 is TGTGCCAGCAGCTTAGCAGTCCGGGAGCAGTTCTTC. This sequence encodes CASSLAVREQFF.

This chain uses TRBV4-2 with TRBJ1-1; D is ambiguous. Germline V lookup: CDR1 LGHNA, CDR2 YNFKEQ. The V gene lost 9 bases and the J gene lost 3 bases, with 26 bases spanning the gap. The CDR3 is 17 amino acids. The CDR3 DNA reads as TGTGCCAGTAACCGTTACAGCGCCGACACAATCTACACTGAAGCTTTCTTT. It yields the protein CASNRYSADTIYTEAFF.

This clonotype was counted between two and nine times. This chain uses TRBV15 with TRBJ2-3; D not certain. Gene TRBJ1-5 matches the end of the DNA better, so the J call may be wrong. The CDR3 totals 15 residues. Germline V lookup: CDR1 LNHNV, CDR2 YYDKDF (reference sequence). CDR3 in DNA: TGTGCCACCAGCAGGACTAGCGGGAGCACAGATACGCAGCATTTT. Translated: CATSRTSGSTDTQHF.

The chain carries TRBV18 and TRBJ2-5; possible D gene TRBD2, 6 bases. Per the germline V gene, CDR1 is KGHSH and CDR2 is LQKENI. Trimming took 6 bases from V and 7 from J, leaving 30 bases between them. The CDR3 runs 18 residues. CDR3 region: CASSRGSIGGAFVSTQYF. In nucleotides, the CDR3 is TGTGCCAGCTCGCGAGGCTCCATTGGAGGGGCGTTCGTTTCGACCCAGTACTTC.

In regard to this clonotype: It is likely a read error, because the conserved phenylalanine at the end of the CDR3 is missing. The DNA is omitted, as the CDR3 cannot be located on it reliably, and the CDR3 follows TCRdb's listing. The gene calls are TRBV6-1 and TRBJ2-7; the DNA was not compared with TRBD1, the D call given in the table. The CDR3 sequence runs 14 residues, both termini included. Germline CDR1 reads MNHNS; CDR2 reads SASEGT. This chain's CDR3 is CASSPEGGVYEQYL.

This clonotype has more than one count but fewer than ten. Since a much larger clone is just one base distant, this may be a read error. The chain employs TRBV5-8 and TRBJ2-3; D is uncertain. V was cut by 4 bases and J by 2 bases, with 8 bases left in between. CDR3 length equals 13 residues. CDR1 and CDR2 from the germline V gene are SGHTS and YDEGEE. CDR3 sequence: CASSQVNTDTQYF. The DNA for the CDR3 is TGTGCCAGCAGCCAGGTAAACACAGATACGCAGTATTTT. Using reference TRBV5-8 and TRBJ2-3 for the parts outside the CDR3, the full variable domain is EAGVTQSPTHLIKTRGQQATLRCSPISGHTSVYWYQQALGLGLQFLLWYDEGEERNRGNFPPRFSGRQFPNYSSELNVNALELEDSALYLCASSQVNTDTQYFGPGTRLTVL.

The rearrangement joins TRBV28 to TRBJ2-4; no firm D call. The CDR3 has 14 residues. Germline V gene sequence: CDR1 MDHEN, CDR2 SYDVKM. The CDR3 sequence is CGSSRSLAKNIQYF. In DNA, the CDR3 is TGTGGTAGCAGCCGGAGTCTAGCCAAAAACATTCAGTACTTC.

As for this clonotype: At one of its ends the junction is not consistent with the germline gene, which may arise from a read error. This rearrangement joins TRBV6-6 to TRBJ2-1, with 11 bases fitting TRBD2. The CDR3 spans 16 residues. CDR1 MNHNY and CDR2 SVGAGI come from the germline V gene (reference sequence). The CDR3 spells CASGPKLAGALNEQSF. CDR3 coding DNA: TGTGCCAGCGGTCCCAAACTAGCGGGAGCTTTAAATGAGCAGTCCTTC.

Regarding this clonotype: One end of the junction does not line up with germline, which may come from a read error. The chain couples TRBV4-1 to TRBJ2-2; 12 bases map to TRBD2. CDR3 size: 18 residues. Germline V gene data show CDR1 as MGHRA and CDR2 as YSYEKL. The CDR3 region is CANSPSLAGGTNTKELFF. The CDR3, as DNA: TGTGCCAACAGCCCCTCACTAGCGGGAGGTACGAACACCAAGGAGCTGTTTTTT.

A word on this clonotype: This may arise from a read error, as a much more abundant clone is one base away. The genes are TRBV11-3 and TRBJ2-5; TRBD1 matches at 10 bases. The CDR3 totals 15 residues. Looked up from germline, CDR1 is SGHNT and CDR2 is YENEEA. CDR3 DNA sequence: TGTGCCTGGAGTGCAGGGACAGGGGCCCTCGGGACCCGGTACTTC. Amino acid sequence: CAWSAGTGALGTRYF. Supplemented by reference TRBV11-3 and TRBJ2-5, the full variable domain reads EAGVVQSPRYKIIEKKQPVAFWCNPISGHNTLYWYLQNLGQGPELLIRYENEEAVDDSQLPKDRFSAERLKGVDSTLKIQPAELGDSAVYLCAWSAGTGALGTRYFGPGTRLLVL.

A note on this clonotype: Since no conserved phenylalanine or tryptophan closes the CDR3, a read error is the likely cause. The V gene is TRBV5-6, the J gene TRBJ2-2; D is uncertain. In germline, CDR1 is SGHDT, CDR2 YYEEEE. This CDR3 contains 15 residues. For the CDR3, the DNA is TGTGCCCGCAGCTTGCCACCCAGAGTCGCCGGGGAGCTGTTTTAT. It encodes CARSLPPRVAGELFY.

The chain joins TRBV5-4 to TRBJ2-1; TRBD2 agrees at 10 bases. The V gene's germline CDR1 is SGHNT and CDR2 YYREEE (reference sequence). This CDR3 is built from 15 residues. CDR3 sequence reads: CTNSALAGEVNEQFF. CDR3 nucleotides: TGTACCAACAGCGCCCTAGCGGGAGAGGTCAATGAGCAGTTCTTC.